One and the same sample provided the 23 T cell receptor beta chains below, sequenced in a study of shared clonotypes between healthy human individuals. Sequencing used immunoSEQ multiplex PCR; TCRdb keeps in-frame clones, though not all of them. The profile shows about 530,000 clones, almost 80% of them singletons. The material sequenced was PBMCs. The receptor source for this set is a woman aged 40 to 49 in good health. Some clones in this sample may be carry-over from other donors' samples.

This chain's CDR3 is CASSESGNYGYTF. The DNA for the CDR3 is TGTGCCAGCAGTGAATCAGGGAACTATGGCTACACCTTC. The chain employs TRBV25-1 and TRBJ1-2; D is perhaps TRBD1 (5 bases). This CDR3 comprises 13 residues. The ends were cut back, 1 base at V and 2 bases at J, with 5 bases in the middle. Germline CDR1 and CDR2: MGHDK and SYGVNS.

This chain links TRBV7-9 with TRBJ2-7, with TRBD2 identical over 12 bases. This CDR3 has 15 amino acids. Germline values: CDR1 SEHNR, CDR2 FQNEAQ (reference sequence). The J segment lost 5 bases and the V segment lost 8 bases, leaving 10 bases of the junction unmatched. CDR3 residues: CASGRLAGEQDEQYF. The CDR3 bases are TGTGCCAGCGGCAGACTAGCGGGAGAACAGGACGAGCAGTACTTC.

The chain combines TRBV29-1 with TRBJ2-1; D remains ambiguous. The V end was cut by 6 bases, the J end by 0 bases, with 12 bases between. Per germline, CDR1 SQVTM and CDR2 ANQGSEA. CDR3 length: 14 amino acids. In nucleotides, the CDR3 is TGCAGCGTCCCGACACTTTCCTCCTACAATGAGCAGTTCTTC. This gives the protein CSVPTLSSYNEQFF.

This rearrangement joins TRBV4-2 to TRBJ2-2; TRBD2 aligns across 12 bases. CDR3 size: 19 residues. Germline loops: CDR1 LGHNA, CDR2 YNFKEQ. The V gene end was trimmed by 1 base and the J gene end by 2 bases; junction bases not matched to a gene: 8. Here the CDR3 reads CASSQAFASGRANTGELFF. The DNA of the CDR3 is TGTGCCAGCAGCCAAGCGTTCGCTAGCGGGAGGGCCAACACCGGGGAGCTGTTTTTT.

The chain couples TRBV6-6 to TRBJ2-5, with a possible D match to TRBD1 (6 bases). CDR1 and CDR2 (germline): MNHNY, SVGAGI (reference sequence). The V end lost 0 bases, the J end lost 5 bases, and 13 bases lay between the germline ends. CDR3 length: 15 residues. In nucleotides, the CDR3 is TGTGCCAGCAGTTACTCGAAGGGGGATGGGGAGACCCAGTACTTC. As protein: CASSYSKGDGETQYF.

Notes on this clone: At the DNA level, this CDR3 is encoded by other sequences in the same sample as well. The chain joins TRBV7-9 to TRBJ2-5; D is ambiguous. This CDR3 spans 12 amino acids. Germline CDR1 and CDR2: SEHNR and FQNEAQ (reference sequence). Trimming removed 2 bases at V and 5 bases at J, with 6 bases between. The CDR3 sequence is CASSLQGETQYF. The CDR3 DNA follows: TGTGCCAGCAGCTTACAAGGGGAGACCCAGTACTTC.

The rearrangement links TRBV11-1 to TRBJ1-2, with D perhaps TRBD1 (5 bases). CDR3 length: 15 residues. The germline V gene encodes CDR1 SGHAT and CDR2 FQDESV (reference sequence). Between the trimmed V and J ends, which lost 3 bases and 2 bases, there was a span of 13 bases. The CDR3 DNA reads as TGTGCCAGCAGCTTCGGAGGGACGGAGAACTATGGCTACACCTTC. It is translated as CASSFGGTENYGYTF. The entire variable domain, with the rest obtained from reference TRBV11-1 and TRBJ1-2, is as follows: EAEVAQSPRYKITEKSQAVAFWCDPISGHATLYWYRQILGQGPELLVQFQDESVVDDSQLPKDRFSAERLKGVDSTLKIQPAELGDSAMYLCASSFGGTENYGYTFGSGTRLTVV.

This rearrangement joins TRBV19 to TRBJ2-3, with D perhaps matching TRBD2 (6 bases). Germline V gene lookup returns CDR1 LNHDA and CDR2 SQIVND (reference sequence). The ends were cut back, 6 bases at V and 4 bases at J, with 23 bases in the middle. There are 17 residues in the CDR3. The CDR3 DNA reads TGTGCCAGTAGCCATCCCCTGACTAGAGGGAGGTCAGATACGCAGTATTTT. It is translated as CASSHPLTRGRSDTQYF.

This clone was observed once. This CDR3 is CASEVQGQETQYF. The CDR3 DNA reads TGTGCCAGCGAAGTACAGGGACAAGAGACCCAGTACTTC. The chain carries TRBV2 and TRBJ2-5, with a weak D call TRBD1 (6 bases). In germline, CDR1 is SNHLY, CDR2 FYNNEI. This CDR3 comprises 13 residues. Trimming took off 8 bases at V and 2 bases at J, with 12 bases between the two ends.

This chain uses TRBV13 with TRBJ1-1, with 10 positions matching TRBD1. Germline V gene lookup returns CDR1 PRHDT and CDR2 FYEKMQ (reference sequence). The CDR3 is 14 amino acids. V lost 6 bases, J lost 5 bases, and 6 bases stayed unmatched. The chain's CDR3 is CASRTTGGLTEAFF. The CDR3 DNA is TGTGCCAGCAGAACGACAGGGGGCTTGACTGAAGCTTTCTTT.

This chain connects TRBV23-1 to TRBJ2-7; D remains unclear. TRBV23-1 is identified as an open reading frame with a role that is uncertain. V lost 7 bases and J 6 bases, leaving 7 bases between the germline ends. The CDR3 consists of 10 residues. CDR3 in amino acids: CASNLAEQYF. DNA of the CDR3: TGCGCCAGCAATCTGGCCGAGCAGTACTTC.

The CDR3: CASSLTVASGPASYNEQFF. CDR3 nucleotide sequence: TGTGCCAGCAGCTTAACGGTGGCTAGCGGACCGGCAAGCTACAATGAGCAGTTCTTC. The genes are TRBV7-3 and TRBJ2-1, with 7 bases lining up with TRBD2. The V and J ends lost 0 bases and 3 bases, in that order; junction bases with no gene match: 14. The CDR3 has 19 amino acids. Per germline, CDR1 SGHTA and CDR2 FQGTGA.

The CDR3 nucleotides read TGCAGCGTTGGACCGGGACTAGCGGGAGCGACATACGAGCAGTACTTC. Amino acid sequence: CSVGPGLAGATYEQYF. The rearrangement joins TRBV29-1 to TRBJ2-7; 14 bases align to TRBD2. J was trimmed by 4 bases and V by 4 bases; bases with no gene match: 9. CDR1 and CDR2 (germline): SQVTM, ANQGSEA. This CDR3 has 16 amino acids.

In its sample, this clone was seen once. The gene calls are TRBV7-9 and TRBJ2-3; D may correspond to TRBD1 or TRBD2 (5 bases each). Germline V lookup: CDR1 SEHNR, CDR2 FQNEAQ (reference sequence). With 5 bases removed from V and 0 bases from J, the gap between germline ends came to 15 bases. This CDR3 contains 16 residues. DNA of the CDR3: TGTGCCAGCAGCCAACACCGGGACCGCAGCACAGATACGCAGTATTTT. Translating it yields CASSQHRDRSTDTQYF.

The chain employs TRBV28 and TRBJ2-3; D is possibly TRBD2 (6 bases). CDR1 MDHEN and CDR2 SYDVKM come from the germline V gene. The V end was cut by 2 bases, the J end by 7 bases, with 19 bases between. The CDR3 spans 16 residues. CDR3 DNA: TGTGCCAGCAGTTTAGGCGGGGCAGGGACGGGGAATACGCAGTATTTT. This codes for CASSLGGAGTGNTQYF.

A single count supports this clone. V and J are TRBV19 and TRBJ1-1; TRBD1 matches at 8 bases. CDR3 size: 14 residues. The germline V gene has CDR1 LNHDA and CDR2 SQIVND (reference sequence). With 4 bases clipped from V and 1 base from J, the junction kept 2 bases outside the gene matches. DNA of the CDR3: TGTGCCAGTAGTACGGGACAGGAGAACACTGAAGCTTTCTTT. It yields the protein CASSTGQENTEAFF. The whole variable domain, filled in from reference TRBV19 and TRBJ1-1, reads DGGITQSPKYLFRKEGQNVTLSCEQNLNHDAMYWYRQDPGQGLRLIYYSQIVNDFQKGDIAEGYSVSREKKESFPLTVTSAQKNPTAFYLCASSTGQENTEAFFGQGTRLTVV.

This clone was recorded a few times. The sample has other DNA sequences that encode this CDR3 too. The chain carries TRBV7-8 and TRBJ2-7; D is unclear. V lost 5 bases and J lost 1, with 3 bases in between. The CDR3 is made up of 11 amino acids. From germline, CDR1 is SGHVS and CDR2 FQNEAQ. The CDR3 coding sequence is TGTGCCAGCAGCGCATCCTACGAGCAGTACTTC. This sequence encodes CASSASYEQYF.

The CDR3 bases are TGTGCCAGCAGCTTGTTAGGGCTTTGGGACAGGGCCTATGGCTACACCTTC. Amino acid sequence: CASSLLGLWDRAYGYTF. The V gene is TRBV5-6, the J gene TRBJ1-2; 9 bases match TRBD1. CDR1 and CDR2 (germline): SGHDT, YYEEEE. This CDR3 comprises 17 residues. The ends lost 1 base at V and 4 bases at J; junction bases unmatched: 11. Full variable domain (rest looked up from reference TRBV5-6 and TRBJ1-2): DAGVTQSPTHLIKTRGQQVTLRCSPKSGHDTVSWYQQALGQGPQFIFQYYEEEERQRGNFPDRFSGHQFPNYSSELNVNALLLGDSALYLCASSLLGLWDRAYGYTFGSGTRLTVV.

The CDR3 loop is CASSVEGFGYTEAFF. The CDR3 DNA reads as TGTGCCAGCAGCGTAGAAGGGTTCGGGTACACTGAAGCTTTCTTT. The gene calls are TRBV9 and TRBJ1-1; D not resolved. The CDR3 has 15 residues. The V and J ends lost 0 bases and 3 bases respectively, with 12 bases between them. The germline V gene encodes CDR1 SGDLS and CDR2 YYNGEE.

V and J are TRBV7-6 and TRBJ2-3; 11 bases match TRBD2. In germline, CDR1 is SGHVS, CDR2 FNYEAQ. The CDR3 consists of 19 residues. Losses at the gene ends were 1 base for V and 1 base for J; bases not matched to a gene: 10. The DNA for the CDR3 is TGTGCCAGCAGCTTAGAACTAGCGGGAGCTCCAGAGGGCACAGATACGCAGTATTTT. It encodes CASSLELAGAPEGTDTQYF.

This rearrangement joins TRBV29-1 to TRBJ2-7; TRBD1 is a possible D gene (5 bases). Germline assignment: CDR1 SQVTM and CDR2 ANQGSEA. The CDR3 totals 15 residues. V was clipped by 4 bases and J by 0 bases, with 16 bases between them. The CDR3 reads CSVVPTVSSSYEQYF. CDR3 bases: TGCAGCGTTGTACCGACAGTGTCCTCCTCCTACGAGCAGTACTTC.

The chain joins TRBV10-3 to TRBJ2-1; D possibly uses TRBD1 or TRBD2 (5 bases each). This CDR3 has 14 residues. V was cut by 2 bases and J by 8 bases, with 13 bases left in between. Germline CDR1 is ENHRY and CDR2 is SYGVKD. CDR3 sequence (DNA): TGTGCCATCAGTGAGAGTGGGGACGTGGATGAGCAGTTCTTC. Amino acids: CAISESGDVDEQFF.

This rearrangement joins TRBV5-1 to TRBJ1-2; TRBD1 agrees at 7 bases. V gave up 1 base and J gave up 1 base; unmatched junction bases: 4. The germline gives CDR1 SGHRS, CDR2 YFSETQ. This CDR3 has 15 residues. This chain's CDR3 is CASSLSGGGNYGYTF. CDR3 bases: TGCGCCAGCAGCTTGTCAGGGGGTGGTAACTATGGCTACACCTTC.